This TCR beta chain was obtained from a study of OX40 agonist ivuxolimab in advanced cancers. Study as a whole: Dose-escalation patients were diagnosed with hepatocellular carcinoma, melanoma, renal cell cancer or head and neck cancer.

Findings and limits, study-wide: The mean number of expanded clones was higher in CD8+ T cells than in CD4+.

V was shortened by 0 bases and J by 7 bases, with 16 bases between the two germline ends. Germline CDR1 SGHDN, CDR2 FVKESK. The CDR3 loop spans 15 amino acids. Some clones are missing from TCRdb's copy, which holds only in-frame ones; the method was immunoSEQ multiplex PCR. Here the sample spans under 150,000 clones, around 93% being singletons. Details on this clone: Its antigen is not known.

The chain has TRBV14 and TRBJ2-7; D is unresolved. Sequencing used CD4+ or CD8+ T cells sorted from blood, obtained in a trial of the OX40 agonist ivuxolimab. The source is an adult with an advanced solid tumor such as melanoma, head and neck, liver or kidney cancer. The CDR3, as DNA: TGTGCCAGCAGCCAAGATGTTGGGTGGCCCAAAGAGCAGTACTTC. Amino acid sequence: CASSQDVGWPKEQYF.